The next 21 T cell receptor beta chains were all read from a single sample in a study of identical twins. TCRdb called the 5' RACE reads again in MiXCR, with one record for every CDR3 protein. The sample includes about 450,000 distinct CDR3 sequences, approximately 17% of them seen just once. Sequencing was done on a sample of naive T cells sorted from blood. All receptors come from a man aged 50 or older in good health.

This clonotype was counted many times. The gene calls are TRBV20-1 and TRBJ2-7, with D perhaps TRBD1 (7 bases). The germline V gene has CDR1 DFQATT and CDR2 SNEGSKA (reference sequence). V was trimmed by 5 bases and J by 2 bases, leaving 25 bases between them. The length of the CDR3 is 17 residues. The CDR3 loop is CSAPRGVQGKITYEQYF. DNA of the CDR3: TGCAGTGCTCCCAGGGGGGTGCAGGGGAAAATTACCTACGAGCAGTACTTC.

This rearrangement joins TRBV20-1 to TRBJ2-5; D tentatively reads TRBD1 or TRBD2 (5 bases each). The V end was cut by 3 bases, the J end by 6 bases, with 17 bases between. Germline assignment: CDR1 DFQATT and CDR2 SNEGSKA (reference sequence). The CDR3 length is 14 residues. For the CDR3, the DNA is TGCAGTGCTAGCCCCCCAGAGGGACCCCAGACCCAGTACTTC. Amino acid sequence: CSASPPEGPQTQYF.

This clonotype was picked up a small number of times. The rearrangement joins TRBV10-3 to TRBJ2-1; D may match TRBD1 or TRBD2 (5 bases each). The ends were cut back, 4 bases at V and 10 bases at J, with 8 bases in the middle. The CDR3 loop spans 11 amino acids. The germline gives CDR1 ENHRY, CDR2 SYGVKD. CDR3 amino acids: CAISGGTEQFF. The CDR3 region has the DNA TGTGCCATCAGTGGGGGGACGGAGCAGTTCTTC.

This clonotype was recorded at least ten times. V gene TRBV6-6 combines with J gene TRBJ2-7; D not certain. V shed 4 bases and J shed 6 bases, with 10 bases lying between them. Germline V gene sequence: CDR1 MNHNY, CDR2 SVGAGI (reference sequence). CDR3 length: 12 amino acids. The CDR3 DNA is TGTGCCAGCAGTTTGACGTTAGCCGAGCAGTACTTC. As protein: CASSLTLAEQYF.

CDR3 in DNA: TGCAGTGCTAGAGATGGTGCTAGCGGCACAGATACGCAGTATTTT. This codes for CSARDGASGTDTQYF. The rearrangement uses TRBV20-1 and TRBJ2-3; TRBD2 is a possible D gene (6 bases). The CDR3 has 15 amino acids. V was clipped by 0 bases and J by 1 base, with 11 bases between them. Germline V gene data show CDR1 as DFQATT and CDR2 as SNEGSKA (reference sequence).

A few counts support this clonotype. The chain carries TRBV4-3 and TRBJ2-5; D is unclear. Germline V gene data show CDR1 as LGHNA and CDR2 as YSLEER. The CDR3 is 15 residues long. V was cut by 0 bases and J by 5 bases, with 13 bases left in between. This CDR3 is CASSQDVGVGETQYF. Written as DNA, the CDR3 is TGCGCCAGCAGCCAAGATGTGGGCGTAGGGGAGACCCAGTACTTC.

The CDR3 region has the DNA TGTGCCAGCAGCTTACTACGGGAGGGCCGCGGGGATGAGCAGTTCTTC. Amino acids: CASSLLREGRGDEQFF. The genes are TRBV13 and TRBJ2-1; 8 bases match TRBD2. The CDR3 runs to 16 residues. V shed 2 bases, J shed 8 bases, and the junction held 11 bases outside the gene matches. From germline, CDR1 is PRHDT and CDR2 FYEKMQ (reference sequence).

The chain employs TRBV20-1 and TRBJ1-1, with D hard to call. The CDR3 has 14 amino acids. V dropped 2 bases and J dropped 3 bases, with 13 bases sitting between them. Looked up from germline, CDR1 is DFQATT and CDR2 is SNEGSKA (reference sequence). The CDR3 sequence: CSARHASSDTEAFF. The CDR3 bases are TGCAGTGCTAGACACGCGTCGTCGGACACTGAAGCTTTCTTT.

The CDR3 loop reads CASSESSDTEAFF. The CDR3 DNA reads as TGCGCCAGCAGTGAGTCTTCCGACACTGAAGCTTTCTTT. The chain combines TRBV10-1 with TRBJ1-1; no reliable D call. The germline V gene has CDR1 WNHNN and CDR2 SYGVQD (reference sequence). The V end was cut by 0 bases, the J end by 3 bases, with 5 bases between. The CDR3 spans 13 residues.

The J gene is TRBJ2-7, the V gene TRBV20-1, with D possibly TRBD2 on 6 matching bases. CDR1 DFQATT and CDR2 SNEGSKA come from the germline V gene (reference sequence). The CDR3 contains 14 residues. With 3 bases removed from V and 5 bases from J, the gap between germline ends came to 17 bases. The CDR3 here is CSASPPTRFHEQYF. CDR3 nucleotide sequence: TGCAGTGCTAGTCCTCCGACTAGGTTCCACGAGCAGTACTTC.

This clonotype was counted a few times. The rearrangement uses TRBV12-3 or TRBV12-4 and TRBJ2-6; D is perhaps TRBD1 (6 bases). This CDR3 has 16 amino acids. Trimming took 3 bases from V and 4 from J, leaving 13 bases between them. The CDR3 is CASSFPRGPGANVLTF. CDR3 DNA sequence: TGTGCCAGCAGTTTTCCCAGGGGCCCGGGGGCCAACGTCCTGACTTTC.

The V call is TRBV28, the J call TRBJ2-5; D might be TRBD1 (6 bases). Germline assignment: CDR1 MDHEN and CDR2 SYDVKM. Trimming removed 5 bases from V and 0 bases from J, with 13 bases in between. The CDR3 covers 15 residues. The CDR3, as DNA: TGTGCCAGCAGTCGGACAGAGTGGTACCAAGAGACCCAGTACTTC. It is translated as CASSRTEWYQETQYF.

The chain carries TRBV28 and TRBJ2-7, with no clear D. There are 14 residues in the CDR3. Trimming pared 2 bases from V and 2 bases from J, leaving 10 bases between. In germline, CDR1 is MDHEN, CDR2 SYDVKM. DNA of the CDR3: TGTGCCAGCAGTTTAATCAGGTCCCCCTACGAGCAGTACTTC. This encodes CASSLIRSPYEQYF. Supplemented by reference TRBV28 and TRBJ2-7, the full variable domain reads DVKVTQSSRYLVKRTGEKVFLECVQDMDHENMFWYRQDPGLGLRLIYFSYDVKMKEKGDIPEGYSVSREKKERFSLILESASTNQTSMYLCASSLIRSPYEQYFGPGTRLTVT.

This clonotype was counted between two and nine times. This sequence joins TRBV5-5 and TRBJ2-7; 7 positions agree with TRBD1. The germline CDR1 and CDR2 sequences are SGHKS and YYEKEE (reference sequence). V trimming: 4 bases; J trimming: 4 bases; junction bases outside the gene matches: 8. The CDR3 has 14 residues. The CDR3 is CASSPSGTAYEQYF. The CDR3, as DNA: TGTGCCAGCAGCCCGTCCGGGACAGCTTACGAGCAGTACTTC.

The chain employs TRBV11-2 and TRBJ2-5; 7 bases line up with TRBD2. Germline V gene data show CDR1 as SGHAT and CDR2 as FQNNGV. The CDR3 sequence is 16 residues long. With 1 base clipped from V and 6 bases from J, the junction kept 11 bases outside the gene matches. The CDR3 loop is CASSLGAGSPGKTQYF. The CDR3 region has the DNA TGTGCCAGCAGCTTAGGAGCGGGGTCGCCTGGGAAGACCCAGTACTTC.

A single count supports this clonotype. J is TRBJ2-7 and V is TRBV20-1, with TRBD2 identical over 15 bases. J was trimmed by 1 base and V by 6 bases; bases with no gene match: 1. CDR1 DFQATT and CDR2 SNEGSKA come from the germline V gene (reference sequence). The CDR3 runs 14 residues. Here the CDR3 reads CSAGTSGRSYEQYF. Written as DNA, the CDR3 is TGCAGTGCGGGGACTAGCGGGAGGTCCTACGAGCAGTACTTC.

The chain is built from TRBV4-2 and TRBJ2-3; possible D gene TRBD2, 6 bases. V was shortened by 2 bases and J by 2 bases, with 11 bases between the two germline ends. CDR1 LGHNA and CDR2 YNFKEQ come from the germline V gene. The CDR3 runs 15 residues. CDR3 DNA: TGTGCCAGCAGCCAATCGAGGACTATCACAGATACGCAGTATTTT. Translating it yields CASSQSRTITDTQYF.

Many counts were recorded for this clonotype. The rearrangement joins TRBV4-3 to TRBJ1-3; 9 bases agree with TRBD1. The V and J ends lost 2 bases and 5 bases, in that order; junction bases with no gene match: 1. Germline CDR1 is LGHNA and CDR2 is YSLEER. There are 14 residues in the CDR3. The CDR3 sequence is CASSQTGGRNTIYF. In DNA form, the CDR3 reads TGCGCCAGCAGCCAAACAGGGGGCCGAAACACCATATATTTT.

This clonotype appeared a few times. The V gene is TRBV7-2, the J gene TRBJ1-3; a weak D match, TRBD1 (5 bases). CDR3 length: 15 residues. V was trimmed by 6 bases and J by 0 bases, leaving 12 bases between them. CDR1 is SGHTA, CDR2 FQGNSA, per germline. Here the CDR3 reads CASSPQGSSGNTIYF. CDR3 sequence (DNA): TGTGCCAGCAGTCCCCAGGGATCCTCTGGAAACACCATATATTTT.

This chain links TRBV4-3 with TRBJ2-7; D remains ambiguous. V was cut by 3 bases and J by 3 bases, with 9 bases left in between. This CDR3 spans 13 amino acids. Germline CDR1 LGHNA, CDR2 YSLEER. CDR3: CASSHNLDYEQYF. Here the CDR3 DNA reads TGCGCCAGCAGCCATAACCTAGACTACGAGCAGTACTTC.

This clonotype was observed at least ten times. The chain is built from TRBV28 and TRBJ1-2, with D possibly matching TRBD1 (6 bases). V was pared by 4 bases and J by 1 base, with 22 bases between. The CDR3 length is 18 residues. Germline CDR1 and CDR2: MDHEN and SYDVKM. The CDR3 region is CASSSASGQTTNNYGYTF. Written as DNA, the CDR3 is TGTGCCAGCAGTTCGGCCTCCGGACAGACTACCAATAACTATGGCTACACCTTC.